A single sample is the source of the 5 T cell receptor beta chains below, sequenced in a study of shared clonotypes between healthy human individuals. Naive CD8 cells comprised CD45RO-negative, CCR7-positively selected cells, excluding terminally differentiated effector memory CD45RA+ cells. Here immunoSEQ multiplex PCR was the method, and the copy in TCRdb shows in-frame clones only, minus some. The sample lists hundreds of thousands of clones; approximately 96% were seen once. Sequenced: naive CD8+ T cells sorted from blood. The receptors were sampled from a woman in her thirties in good health.

This clone occurred once. This chain uses TRBV10-2 with TRBJ1-5; a possible D gene is TRBD1 (5 bases). Germline V gene data show CDR1 as WSHSY and CDR2 as SAAADI. Trimming left V 7 bases short and J 5 bases short, with 15 bases between. The CDR3 has 14 residues. The CDR3 nucleotides read TGCGCCAGCACAAGAGGGCAGGGAGATCAGCCCCAGCATTTT. Translating it yields CASTRGQGDQPQHF.

The V gene is TRBV7-9, the J gene TRBJ2-6, with 12 bases aligning to TRBD2. CDR1 is SEHNR, CDR2 FQNEAQ, per germline (reference sequence). With 5 bases clipped from V and 0 bases from J, the junction kept 5 bases outside the gene matches. The CDR3 consists of 18 residues. The CDR3 DNA reads as TGTGCCAGCAGCCCCCGACTAGCGGGGGCCTCTGGGGCCAACGTCCTGACTTTC. This translates into CASSPRLAGASGANVLTF.

This clone was seen just once. The chain employs TRBV6-5 and TRBJ2-7; D possibly corresponds to TRBD1 (6 bases). V was clipped by 4 bases and J by 0 bases, with 7 bases between them. This CDR3 region has 13 residues. CDR1 and CDR2 (germline): MNHEY, SVGAGI. The CDR3 DNA is TGTGCCAGCAGTTGGACAGACTCCTACGAGCAGTACTTC. Translated, it gives CASSWTDSYEQYF.

The chain is built from TRBV7-9 and TRBJ2-7, with 13 bases aligning to TRBD2. This CDR3 has 16 amino acids. J gave up 2 bases and V 5 bases, and 6 bases lay outside the gene matches. Germline values: CDR1 SEHNR, CDR2 FQNEAQ (reference sequence). The CDR3 here is CASSREGLAGTYEQYF. Here the CDR3 DNA reads TGTGCCAGCAGCCGAGAGGGACTAGCGGGAACCTACGAGCAGTACTTC.

This clone was observed once. The CDR3 nucleotides are TGCAGCGCCGTCGAAGGTTTAAGCAATCAGCCCCAGCATTTT. Translation gives CSAVEGLSNQPQHF. This chain joins TRBV29-1 and TRBJ1-5; no firm D call. The CDR3 spans 14 residues. V lost 7 bases to trimming and J lost 1 base, with 14 bases between them. Germline lookup yields CDR1 SQVTM and CDR2 ANQGSEA.